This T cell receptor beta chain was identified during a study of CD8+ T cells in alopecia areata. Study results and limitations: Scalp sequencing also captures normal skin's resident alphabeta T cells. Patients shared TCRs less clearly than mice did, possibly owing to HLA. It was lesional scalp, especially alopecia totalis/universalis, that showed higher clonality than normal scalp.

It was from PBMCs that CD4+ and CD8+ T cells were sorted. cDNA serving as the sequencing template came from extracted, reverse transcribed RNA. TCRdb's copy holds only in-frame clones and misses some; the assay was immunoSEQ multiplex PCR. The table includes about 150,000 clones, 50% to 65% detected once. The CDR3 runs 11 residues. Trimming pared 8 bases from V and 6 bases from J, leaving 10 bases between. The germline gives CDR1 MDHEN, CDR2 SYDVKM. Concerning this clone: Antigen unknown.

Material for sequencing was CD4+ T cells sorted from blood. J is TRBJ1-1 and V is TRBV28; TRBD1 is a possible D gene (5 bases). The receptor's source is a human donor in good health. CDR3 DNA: TGTGCCAGCGGGACCTTTGCTGAAGCTTTCTTT. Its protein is CASGTFAEAFF.